This TCR beta chain was captured by sequencing in a study of response to subunit inactivated influenza vaccine. Study-wide results and caveats: The authors suggested that every seasonal influenza vaccination recruits few new T cells.

TCRdb called the RT-PCR reads again in MiXCR, with one record for every CDR3 protein. This sample has approximately 500,000 distinct CDR3 sequences, with 13% found just once. Details on this clonotype: Its antigen remains unknown.

This CDR3 contains 14 residues. Trimming cost V 6 bases and J 2 bases, with 15 bases left between them. Germline-derived CDR1 and CDR2 are DFQATT and SNEGSKA (reference sequence). The genes are TRBV20-1 and TRBJ2-3, with D possibly matching TRBD2 (6 bases). This TCR came from a man aged 50-60 years who received an inactivated influenza vaccine. Material: PBMCs from blood, obtained roughly 45 days after vaccination. The CDR3: CSAPATRATDTQYF. Written as DNA, the CDR3 is TGCAGTGCCCCCGCGACTAGAGCCACAGATACGCAGTATTTT.